Shown below are 29 T cell receptor beta chains from a single sample sequenced in a study of metastatic and nonmetastatic thyroid tumors (dated by TCRdb to the early 2020s). Before undergoing thyroid surgery, none of the patients had been given any kind of treatment. Receptor amplification or capture employed PCR. The listed sequencing device is Illumina HiSeq 4000. The public reads were quality trimmed at Q25 with fastp and then assembled into clones with MiXCR by TCRdb, keeping productive beta chains. The sample yields under 20,000 clones; more than 20% were counted once. The ten most abundant clones make up 9.5% to 12% of the sample. Sequenced: blood. Receptor source: a male donor with papillary thyroid cancer or a benign thyroid nodule (not recorded which). Some clones in this sample may be carry-over from other donors' samples.

This rearrangement joins TRBV6-1 to TRBJ1-4; D call uncertain. This CDR3 has 14 amino acids. The V end was cut by 8 bases, the J end by 0 bases, with 10 bases between. Germline V gene data show CDR1 as MNHNS and CDR2 as SASEGT. Here the CDR3 reads CASERESTNEKLFF. Here the CDR3 DNA reads TGTGCCAGCGAGAGGGAGTCAACTAATGAAAAACTGTTTTTT.

There are many counts of this clone. The chain carries TRBV6-5 and TRBJ2-1; D uncertain. CDR3 size: 12 residues. Germline values: CDR1 MNHEY, CDR2 SVGAGI. V was shortened by 1 base and J by 4 bases, with 2 bases between the two germline ends. The CDR3 DNA is TGTGCCAGCAGTTACTTTTACAATGAGCAGTTCTTC. Protein: CASSYFYNEQFF.

The J gene is TRBJ2-1, the V gene TRBV11-2, with TRBD2 as a possible D gene (6 bases). The CDR3 runs to 17 residues. V was trimmed by 0 bases and J by 5 bases, leaving 17 bases between them. CDR1 and CDR2 (germline): SGHAT, FQNNGV. The DNA for the CDR3 is TGTGCCAGCAGCTTAGATCGGGGCTCGAGGAGGGACAATGAGCAGTTCTTC. Translated, it gives CASSLDRGSRRDNEQFF.

Turning to this clone: Germline is not matched at one junction end, which may reflect a read error. The chain joins TRBV7-3 to TRBJ2-1, with 7 bases fitting TRBD2. This CDR3 comprises 17 residues. The V gene's germline CDR1 is SGHTA and CDR2 FQGTGA. The CDR3 region has the DNA TGTGCCAGCAGATTAACATTAGGGACTACGACCTACAATGAGCAGTTCTTC. It yields the protein CASRLTLGTTTYNEQFF.

This clone has a single count. This chain joins TRBV7-3 and TRBJ2-1; no definite D call. CDR1 is SGHTA, CDR2 FQGTGA, per germline. CDR3 length equals 14 residues. V was shortened by 2 bases and J by 8 bases, with 13 bases between the two germline ends. CDR3 coding DNA: TGTGCCAGCAGCTTAGACGGACGGGTCGATGAGCAGTTCTTC. Translating it yields CASSLDGRVDEQFF.

This clone was counted at least ten times. The junction departs from germline at one end; a sequencing error may be responsible. The genes are TRBV24-1 and TRBJ2-5; the D gene is possibly TRBD2 (6 bases). Per the germline V gene, CDR1 is KGHDR and CDR2 is SFDVKD. The CDR3 totals 15 residues. CDR3 sequence: CATSDFGGEEETQYF. The CDR3 nucleotides read TGTGCCACCAGCGATTTCGGGGGAGAGGAAGAGACCCAGTACTTC.

This clone was picked up many times. The chain combines TRBV6-5 with TRBJ1-6; 7 bases match TRBD1. V lost 5 bases, J lost 0 bases, and 13 bases stayed unmatched. From germline, CDR1 is MNHEY and CDR2 SVGAGI. The CDR3 has 19 residues. CDR3 amino acids: CASSQTGTRRTSYNSPLHF. The CDR3 DNA sequence: TGTGCCAGCAGTCAGACAGGGACGCGCCGGACCTCCTATAATTCACCCCTCCACTTT.

J is TRBJ1-5 and V is TRBV10-3; no reliable D call. The CDR3 length is 16 residues. Germline loops: CDR1 ENHRY, CDR2 SYGVKD. V dropped 11 bases and J dropped 0 bases, with 20 bases sitting between them. The CDR3 DNA reads as TGTGCCGTATCACGCGGCGGCGACATTAGCAATCAGCCCCAGCATTTT. Its protein product is CAVSRGGDISNQPQHF.

This clone has a count of ten or more. The rearrangement links TRBV5-1 to TRBJ2-7, with 8 bases lining up with TRBD1. Germline V gene data show CDR1 as SGHRS and CDR2 as YFSETQ. There are 14 residues in the CDR3. V dropped 2 bases and J dropped 5; count of bases not matched to a gene: 6. The CDR3 DNA follows: TGCGCCAGCAGCTTCAAGTCGACAGGGGACGAGCAGTACTTC. Its translation is CASSFKSTGDEQYF.

This clone appeared many times. The chain has TRBV19 and TRBJ1-4; 8 bases fit TRBD1. The CDR3 consists of 15 residues. Germline V CDR1 and CDR2: LNHDA, SQIVND (reference sequence). V gave up 8 bases and J gave up 7 bases; unmatched junction bases: 12. In DNA, the CDR3 is TGTGCCAGTCAGCCCCAGGGGGCGCGAGGTGAAAAACTGTTTTTT. Translated, it gives CASQPQGARGEKLFF.

This sequence joins TRBV4-1 and TRBJ1-2, with TRBD1 as a possible D gene (5 bases). The V end lost 0 bases, the J end lost 5 bases, and 13 bases lay between the germline ends. Germline V CDR1 and CDR2: MGHRA, YSYEKL. The CDR3 loop spans 15 amino acids. The CDR3 region is CASSQDPGMQYGYTF. CDR3 DNA sequence: TGCGCCAGCAGCCAAGATCCAGGGATGCAATATGGCTACACCTTC.

This clone was seen ten or more times. The V and J genes are TRBV5-6 and TRBJ1-1, with unresolved D. This CDR3 contains 14 residues. The V gene lost 6 bases and the J gene lost 5 bases, with 17 bases spanning the gap. Per germline, CDR1 SGHDT and CDR2 YYEEEE. The CDR3 coding sequence is TGTGCCAGCACCAAGAATGGCGGGGTTACTGAAGCTTTCTTT. Residues: CASTKNGGVTEAFF. Full variable domain (missing parts from reference TRBV5-6 and TRBJ1-1): DAGVTQSPTHLIKTRGQQVTLRCSPKSGHDTVSWYQQALGQGPQFIFQYYEEEERQRGNFPDRFSGHQFPNYSSELNVNALLLGDSALYLCASTKNGGVTEAFFGQGTRLTVV.

By sample fraction, this clone is medium-sized (0.01 to 0.1%). The V gene is TRBV20-1, the J gene TRBJ2-1, with D perhaps matching TRBD1 (6 bases). CDR1 is DFQATT and CDR2 is SNEGSKA in the germline V gene (reference sequence). V was clipped by 6 bases and J by 8 bases, with 14 bases between them. The length of the CDR3 is 12 residues. In nucleotides, the CDR3 is TGCAGTGCCAGGGGTCTTCGCCATGAGCAGTTCTTC. Protein sequence: CSARGLRHEQFF.

The table lists this clone with many counts. Other DNA sequences in the same sample also yield this CDR3. The J gene is TRBJ2-7, the V gene TRBV29-1; TRBD1 matches at 9 bases. Trimming cost V 3 bases and J 4 bases; bases outside gene matches: 4. Germline V gives CDR1 SQVTM, CDR2 ANQGSEA. CDR3 size: 13 residues. The CDR3 region has the DNA TGCAGCGTTGAGGGACAGGGTCGGTACGAGCAGTACTTC. Translating it yields CSVEGQGRYEQYF.

This clone has a count of ten or more. In DNA, the CDR3 is TGTGCCAGCAGTGACCCGCAGCCCCAGCATTTT. This gives the protein CASSDPQPQHF. The chain joins TRBV2 to TRBJ1-5, with D uncertain. V lost 3 bases and J 7 bases, leaving 4 bases between the germline ends. The length of the CDR3 is 11 residues. Germline V gives CDR1 SNHLY, CDR2 FYNNEI.

This clone was counted at least ten times. This may be a read error: a much more frequent sequence differs by one nucleotide. The J gene is TRBJ2-3, the V gene TRBV6-6; D gene unclear. This CDR3 spans 15 amino acids. Germline CDR1 MNHNY, CDR2 SVGAGI (reference sequence). V lost 3 bases and J 8 bases, leaving 18 bases between the germline ends. The CDR3 reads CASSYSQFSTGTQYF. The CDR3 nucleotides read TGTGCCAGCAGTTATTCTCAGTTTAGCACGGGTACGCAGTATTTT.

This clone has ten or more counts. The V call is TRBV19, the J call TRBJ1-1, with D possibly matching TRBD1 (5 bases). CDR1 is LNHDA and CDR2 is SQIVND in the germline V gene (reference sequence). V lost 3 bases and J lost 0, with 14 bases in between. This CDR3 comprises 16 residues. DNA of the CDR3: TGTGCCAGTAGTATGTCCTCGGCAGGGCTGAACACTGAAGCTTTCTTT. Translated: CASSMSSAGLNTEAFF.

This sequence joins TRBV12-3 or TRBV12-4 and TRBJ1-5, with D possibly being TRBD1 (6 bases). The V end was cut by 3 bases, the J end by 1 base, with 7 bases between. The CDR3 sequence is 14 residues long. The CDR3, as DNA: TGTGCCAGCAGTTTGGGGGCCAGCAATCAGCCCCAGCATTTT. This encodes CASSLGASNQPQHF.

This clone was observed a handful of times. The gene calls are TRBV28 and TRBJ1-2, with TRBD1 matching 7 bases. Unmatched junction bases numbered 11, after V lost 3 bases and J lost 1 base. The length of the CDR3 is 17 residues. Germline CDR1 and CDR2: MDHEN and SYDVKM. This CDR3 reads CASSLTGSMFRNYGYTF. CDR3 nucleotide sequence: TGTGCCAGCAGTTTGACAGGGTCAATGTTCCGTAACTATGGCTACACCTTC.

The chain employs TRBV7-3 and TRBJ1-6; 8 positions agree with TRBD1. The CDR3 is 17 amino acids. V trimming: 5 bases; J trimming: 5 bases; junction bases outside the gene matches: 11. The germline V gene encodes CDR1 SGHTA and CDR2 FQGTGA. In nucleotides, the CDR3 is TGTGCCAGCAGCACTGCGATGCTGACAGGGGATAATTCACCCCTCCACTTT. It translates to CASSTAMLTGDNSPLHF.

CDR3 in DNA: TGCGCCAGCAGCCGGGGACAGGGCGGGGGCGAAAAACTGTTTTTT. It yields the protein CASSRGQGGGEKLFF. The chain is built from TRBV5-1 and TRBJ1-4; TRBD1 agrees at 9 bases. V trimming: 4 bases; J trimming: 8 bases; junction bases outside the gene matches: 9. This CDR3 contains 15 residues. Per the germline V gene, CDR1 is SGHRS and CDR2 is YFSETQ.

The chain joins TRBV7-3 to TRBJ1-1; no firm D call. The CDR3 length is 14 residues. Looked up from germline, CDR1 is SGHTA and CDR2 is FQGTGA. V lost 1 base, J lost 3 bases, and 9 bases lay in between. CDR3 sequence (DNA): TGTGCCAGCAGCTTAATAGCCTGGGACACTGAAGCTTTCTTT. This gives the protein CASSLIAWDTEAFF.

This clone was counted many times. The V and J genes are TRBV11-2 and TRBJ2-2; TRBD1 agrees at 10 bases. Germline CDR1 is SGHAT and CDR2 is FQNNGV. CDR3 length: 15 amino acids. The J segment lost 8 bases and the V segment lost 5 bases, leaving 8 bases of the junction unmatched. For the CDR3, the DNA is TGTGCCAGCAGCCCCCAGGACAGGGGGTCGGGGGAGCTGTTTTTT. Translation: CASSPQDRGSGELFF. Together with reference TRBV11-2 and TRBJ2-2, the CDR3 gives the full variable domain: EAGVAQSPRYKIIEKRQSVAFWCNPISGHATLYWYQQILGQGPKLLIQFQNNGVVDDSQLPKDRFSAERLKGVDSTLKIQPAKLEDSAVYLCASSPQDRGSGELFFGEGSRLTVL.

This clone is medium-sized within its sample. The chain combines TRBV6-1 with TRBJ1-6, with 8 bases fitting TRBD1. V was pared by 1 base and J by 9 bases, with 2 bases of the junction left unmatched. Germline CDR1 and CDR2: MNHNS and SASEGT. The CDR3 is made up of 14 amino acids. The CDR3 DNA reads as TGTGCCAGCAGTGAAGGGCAGGGGGCTTCACCCCTCCACTTT. This codes for CASSEGQGASPLHF.

This clone was seen at least ten times. The chain combines TRBV3-1 with TRBJ1-2; D gene ambiguous. CDR1 and CDR2 from the germline V gene are LGHDT and YNNKEL (reference sequence). V was shortened by 0 bases and J by 7 bases, with 15 bases between the two germline ends. The CDR3 is made up of 15 amino acids. CDR3 protein: CASSQDSAGIGGYTF. In nucleotides, the CDR3 is TGTGCCAGCAGCCAAGATTCAGCCGGGATTGGTGGCTACACCTTC.

This clone was picked up many times. The chain carries TRBV2 and TRBJ2-1, with TRBD1 matching over 11 bases. This CDR3 spans 15 amino acids. Per the germline V gene, CDR1 is SNHLY and CDR2 is FYNNEI. The V gene end was trimmed by 4 bases and the J gene end by 4 bases; junction bases not matched to a gene: 3. CDR3: CASSAGTGGYNEQFF. In nucleotides, the CDR3 is TGTGCCAGCAGTGCCGGGACAGGGGGATACAATGAGCAGTTCTTC.

This clone was found a few times. The V call is TRBV4-1, the J call TRBJ2-7; a weak D match, TRBD2 (7 bases). Trimming cost V 1 base and J 3 bases, with 25 bases left between them. The CDR3 totals 19 residues. CDR1 is MGHRA, CDR2 YSYEKL, per germline. The CDR3 loop is CASSQVFSMLGLGGYEQYF. The CDR3 DNA sequence: TGCGCCAGCAGCCAAGTATTCAGTATGTTAGGACTAGGGGGCTACGAGCAGTACTTC.

This clone has a count of ten or more. This sequence joins TRBV7-8 and TRBJ2-5; 15 bases map to TRBD2. This CDR3 spans 15 amino acids. The ends lost 3 bases at V and 6 bases at J; junction bases unmatched: 2. The germline V gene has CDR1 SGHVS and CDR2 FQNEAQ. The CDR3 reads CASSFGTSGGKTQYF. In nucleotides, the CDR3 is TGTGCCAGCAGCTTCGGGACTAGCGGGGGGAAGACCCAGTACTTC.

V is TRBV11-3 and J is TRBJ2-7; D not certain. Germline V CDR1 and CDR2: SGHNT, YENEEA. The CDR3 sequence is 15 residues long. With 3 bases removed from V and 3 bases from J, the gap between germline ends came to 15 bases. As DNA, the CDR3 is TGTGCCAGCAGCTTTGGTTTCAGGCCGGGCTACGAGCAGTACTTC. Protein product: CASSFGFRPGYEQYF.